The 15 T cell receptor beta chains presented below share a single source sample, sequenced in a study of blood T cell repertoires in COVID-19. Produced via immunoSEQ multiplex PCR; TCRdb's table is partial and in-frame only. The profile shows 90,000 to 100,000 clones, roughly nine tenths of them singletons. Sequenced input: peripheral blood. These receptors all come from a man aged 50 or older with COVID-19, enrolled during active disease.

This sequence joins TRBV18 and TRBJ1-4; 7 bases are a match to TRBD1. Trimming removed 6 bases from V and 5 bases from J; junction bases left unmatched: 6. This CDR3 spans 14 amino acids. The germline CDR1 and CDR2 sequences are KGHSH and LQKENI. The CDR3 reads CASSQTGMNEKLFF. In DNA form, the CDR3 reads TGTGCCAGCTCTCAGACAGGGATGAATGAAAAACTGTTTTTT.

V usage is TRBV7-9 and J usage is TRBJ2-1; D is ambiguous. CDR1 and CDR2 (germline): SEHNR, FQNEAQ (reference sequence). This CDR3 is 12 amino acids long. Trimming removed 5 bases from V and 5 bases from J, with 7 bases in between. CDR3 bases: TGTGCCAGCAGCCTACAGAACAATGAGCAGTTCTTC. Its protein product is CASSLQNNEQFF.

This chain links TRBV20-1 with TRBJ1-6; no clear D gene. CDR3 length: 13 residues. Trimming took off 3 bases at V and 6 bases at J, with 9 bases between the two ends. Looked up from germline, CDR1 is DFQATT and CDR2 is SNEGSKA (reference sequence). CDR3 protein: CSASLRGNSPLHF. CDR3 nucleotides: TGCAGTGCTAGTCTACGTGGTAATTCACCCCTCCACTTT.

The V call is TRBV7-2, the J call TRBJ1-3; 7 bases line up with TRBD1. The ends lost 0 bases at V and 4 bases at J; junction bases unmatched: 9. Germline V gene sequence: CDR1 SGHTA, CDR2 FQGNSA. This CDR3 contains 17 residues. CDR3 sequence: CASSLAPDRTTGNTIYF. In DNA form, the CDR3 reads TGTGCCAGCAGCTTAGCCCCGGACAGGACGACCGGAAACACCATATATTTT. The whole variable domain, remainder taken from reference TRBV7-2 and TRBJ1-3, is GAGVSQSPSNKVTEKGKDVELRCDPISGHTALYWYRQSLGQGLEFLIYFQGNSAPDKSGLPSDRFSAERTGGSVSTLTIQRTQQEDSAVYLCASSLAPDRTTGNTIYFGEGSWLTVV.

This chain links TRBV6-2 or TRBV6-3 with TRBJ2-2; D remains ambiguous. V was shortened by 3 bases and J by 1 base, with 6 bases between the two germline ends. Germline V gene data show CDR1 as MNHEY and CDR2 as SVGEGT. This CDR3 has 14 amino acids. CDR3 loop: CASSYFRNTGELFF. The CDR3 DNA is TGTGCCAGCAGTTATTTCAGGAACACCGGGGAGCTGTTTTTT.

The chain has TRBV6-5 and TRBJ2-5; 8 bases line up with TRBD2. Germline CDR1 MNHEY, CDR2 SVGAGI. The V segment lost 6 bases and the J segment 4 bases; nucleotides outside the gene matches: 4. The CDR3 runs to 13 residues. The CDR3 sequence: CASRTGGLETQYF. In DNA, the CDR3 is TGTGCCAGCAGAACGGGGGGGCTAGAGACCCAGTACTTC.

The chain is built from TRBV27 and TRBJ2-2, with D perhaps TRBD2 (5 bases). The germline V gene encodes CDR1 MNHEY and CDR2 SMNVEV (reference sequence). The CDR3 has 13 residues. V lost 1 base, J lost 7 bases, and 7 bases lay in between. CDR3 nucleotides: TGTGCCAGCAGTTTATTTCGGGGCGGGGAGCTGTTTTTT. It encodes CASSLFRGGELFF.

The rearrangement uses TRBV29-1 and TRBJ2-7; TRBD1 matches 8 bases. Germline CDR1 and CDR2: SQVTM and ANQGSEA. There are 13 residues in the CDR3. Trimming cost V 7 bases and J 3 bases; bases outside gene matches: 8. This CDR3 is CSAAGQGHYEQYF. Written as DNA, the CDR3 is TGCAGCGCCGCAGGACAGGGCCACTACGAGCAGTACTTC.

V gene TRBV6-5 combines with J gene TRBJ1-1, with 9 bases that match TRBD1. V shed 9 bases and J 3 bases; nucleotides not matched to a gene: 5. There are 13 residues in the CDR3. Germline V gene lookup returns CDR1 MNHEY and CDR2 SVGAGI. The CDR3 bases are TGTGCCAGTAGGACAGGGGTGGACACTGAAGCTTTCTTT. It translates to CASRTGVDTEAFF.

The chain is built from TRBV12-3 or TRBV12-4 and TRBJ1-1; tentative D call: TRBD1 (5 bases). V was cut by 6 bases and J by 3 bases, with 11 bases left in between. CDR3 size: 13 residues. The CDR3 bases are TGTGCCAGCAGACCACAGGTGTACACTGAAGCTTTCTTT. Protein sequence: CASRPQVYTEAFF.

This chain uses TRBV2 with TRBJ2-5, with D possibly being TRBD1 (6 bases). The CDR3 consists of 13 residues. Germline CDR1 SNHLY, CDR2 FYNNEI. The ends were cut back, 7 bases at V and 4 bases at J, with 13 bases in the middle. The CDR3 loop is CASNSGAAETQYF. DNA for the CDR3: TGTGCCAGCAACTCAGGGGCCGCAGAGACCCAGTACTTC.

The J gene is TRBJ1-6, the V gene TRBV30, with 8 bases fitting TRBD1. Germline V gene data show CDR1 as GTSNPN and CDR2 as SVGIG (reference sequence). The ends lost 3 bases at V and 7 bases at J; junction bases unmatched: 8. The CDR3 runs to 15 residues. CDR3 in DNA: TGTGCCTGGAGCCTGCAGAGGACAGGGAATTCACCCCTCCACTTT. It yields the protein CAWSLQRTGNSPLHF.

This clone appeared once. The chain uses TRBV2 and TRBJ1-4, with 7 bases matching TRBD1. Unmatched junction bases numbered 8, after V lost 4 bases and J lost 6 bases. In germline, CDR1 is SNHLY, CDR2 FYNNEI. This CDR3 contains 15 residues. The CDR3 loop is CASSVERGQDEKLFF. As DNA, the CDR3 is TGTGCCAGCAGTGTGGAAAGGGGGCAGGATGAAAAACTGTTTTTT.

This chain connects TRBV7-9 to TRBJ1-4; 10 nucleotides line up with TRBD1. This CDR3 is 14 amino acids long. Germline loops: CDR1 SEHNR, CDR2 FQNEAQ (reference sequence). The ends lost 6 bases at V and 6 bases at J; junction bases unmatched: 4. The CDR3 sequence is CASRTGTGDEKLFF. Written as DNA, the CDR3 is TGTGCCAGCAGGACTGGGACAGGGGATGAAAAACTGTTTTTT.

This sequence joins TRBV20-1 and TRBJ2-1; 7 bases align to TRBD2. Germline CDR1 and CDR2: DFQATT and SNEGSKA (reference sequence). CDR3 length equals 15 residues. The junction had 5 bases not matched to a gene; V was cut back by 3 bases and J by 0 bases. In nucleotides, the CDR3 is TGCAGTGCTAGTTTGGGGGGGGTCTCCTACAATGAGCAGTTCTTC. As protein: CSASLGGVSYNEQFF.